This TCR beta chain came from a study of T cell responses to AZD1222 COVID-19 vaccine. For this clone: Antigen unknown.

The study pooled second doses at about 4 or about 12 weeks. The CDR3 runs to 16 residues. J lost 2 bases, V lost 1 base, and 3 bases had no gene match. Per the germline V gene, CDR1 is SGHNT and CDR2 is YENEEA. Notes on the study in general: In the spike-specific TCR repertoire, nearly half reportedly target unmutated variant regions.

This table comes from immunoSEQ multiplex PCR, and its TCRdb copy is limited to in-frame clones, with some not included. Of roughly 180,000 clones in the sample, just over 90% were seen once. The TCR was taken from an adult who received the AZD1222 COVID-19 vaccine. The chain links TRBV11-3 to TRBJ2-3; 10 nucleotides match TRBD2. Sequenced material: peripheral blood, taken 28 days after the second AZD1222 dose. The CDR3 bases are TGTGCCAGCAGCTTAGGGACTAGCGGCCACACAGATACGCAGTATTTT. Protein: CASSLGTSGHTDTQYF. The full variable domain, rest sourced from reference TRBV11-3 and TRBJ2-3, is EAGVVQSPRYKIIEKKQPVAFWCNPISGHNTLYWYLQNLGQGPELLIRYENEEAVDDSQLPKDRFSAERLKGVDSTLKIQPAELGDSAVYLCASSLGTSGHTDTQYFGPGTRLTVL.